This T cell receptor (beta chain) came from a study of cytomegalovirus exposure and HLA in healthy donors. Study results and limitations: TCR beta V- and J-gene trimming, according to a later analysis, was linked to a missense DCLRE1C variant. Indistinguishability led to the exclusion of some V segments, TRBV6-2 and TRBV6-3 included. Presence/absence analyses rested on an assumption that sequencing depth was roughly uniform across donors.

Remarks on this clone: The antigen is unknown.

This PCR relied on a set of 60 Vbeta primers and 13 Jbeta primers. Profiled with immunoSEQ multiplex PCR; TCRdb holds only in-frame clones, not every one. This table has roughly 140,000 clones, about 75% appearing once. Germline V lookup: CDR1 SGHDT, CDR2 YYEEEE. There are 16 residues in the CDR3. What was sequenced was PBMCs. The receptor comes from a man in his fifties or sixties in good health and CMV-seronegative. V gene TRBV5-6 combines with J gene TRBJ2-5; 11 bases are a match to TRBD2. The J call may be mistaken, given a closer DNA end match to TRBJ2-7. The CDR3 nucleotides read TGTGCCAGCAGCACCCAGACTAGCGGGACCTTCTACGAGCAGTACTTC. It is translated as CASSTQTSGTFYEQYF.